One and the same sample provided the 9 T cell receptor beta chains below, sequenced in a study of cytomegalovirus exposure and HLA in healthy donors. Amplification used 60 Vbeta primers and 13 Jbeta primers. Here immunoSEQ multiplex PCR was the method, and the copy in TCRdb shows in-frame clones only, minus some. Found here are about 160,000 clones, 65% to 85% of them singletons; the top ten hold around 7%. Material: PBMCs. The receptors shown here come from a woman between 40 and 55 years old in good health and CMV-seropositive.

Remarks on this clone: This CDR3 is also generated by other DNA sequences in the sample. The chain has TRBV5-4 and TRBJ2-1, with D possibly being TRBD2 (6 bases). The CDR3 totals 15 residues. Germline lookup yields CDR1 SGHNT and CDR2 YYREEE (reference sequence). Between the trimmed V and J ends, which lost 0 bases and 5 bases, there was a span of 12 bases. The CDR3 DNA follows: TGTGCCAGCAGCTTGGGGCGGGGAGGAAACAATGAGCAGTTCTTC. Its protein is CASSLGRGGNNEQFF. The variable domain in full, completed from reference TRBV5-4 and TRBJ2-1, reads ETGVTQSPTHLIKTRGQQVTLRCSSQSGHNTVSWYQQALGQGPQFIFQYYREEENGRGNFPPRFSGLQFPNYSSELNVNALELDDSALYLCASSLGRGGNNEQFFGPGTRLTVL.

The CDR3 DNA reads as TGTGCCAGCAGCCCCCGGAGGGGGCGGCATGGCTACACCTTC. This codes for CASSPRRGRHGYTF. V and J are TRBV7-3 and TRBJ1-2; 7 nucleotides line up with TRBD1. This CDR3 contains 14 residues. V shed 5 bases, J shed 6 bases, and the junction held 9 bases outside the gene matches. Germline lookup yields CDR1 SGHTA and CDR2 FQGTGA.

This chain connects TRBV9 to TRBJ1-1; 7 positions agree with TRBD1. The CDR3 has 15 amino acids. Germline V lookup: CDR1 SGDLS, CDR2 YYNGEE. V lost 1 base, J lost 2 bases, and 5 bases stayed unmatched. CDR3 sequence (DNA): TGTGCCAGCAGCGTATCCGACAGGGCTAACACTGAAGCTTTCTTT. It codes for CASSVSDRANTEAFF.

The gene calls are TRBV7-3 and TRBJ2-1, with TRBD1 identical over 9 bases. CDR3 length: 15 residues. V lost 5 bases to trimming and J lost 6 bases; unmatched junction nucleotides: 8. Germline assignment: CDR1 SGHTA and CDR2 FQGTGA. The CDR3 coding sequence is TGTGCCAGCAGCCGGGGACAGGGAACCCCCAATGAGCAGTTCTTC. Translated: CASSRGQGTPNEQFF.

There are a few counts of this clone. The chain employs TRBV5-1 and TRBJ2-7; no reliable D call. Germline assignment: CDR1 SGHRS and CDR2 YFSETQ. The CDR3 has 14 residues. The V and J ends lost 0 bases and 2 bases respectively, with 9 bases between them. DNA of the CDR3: TGCGCCAGCAGCTTGGAAATATCAGCCTACGAGCAGTACTTC. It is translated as CASSLEISAYEQYF.

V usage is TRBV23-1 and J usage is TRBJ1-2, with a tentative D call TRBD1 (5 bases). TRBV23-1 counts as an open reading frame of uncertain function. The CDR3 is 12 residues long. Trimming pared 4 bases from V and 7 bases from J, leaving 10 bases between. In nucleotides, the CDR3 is TGCGCCAGCAGTCCATGGGACTTTGGCTACACCTTC. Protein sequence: CASSPWDFGYTF.

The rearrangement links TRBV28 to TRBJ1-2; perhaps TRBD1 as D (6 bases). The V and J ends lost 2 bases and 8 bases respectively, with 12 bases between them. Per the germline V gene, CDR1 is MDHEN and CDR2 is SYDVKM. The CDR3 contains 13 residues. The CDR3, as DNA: TGTGCCAGCAGTTTAACACAGGGAAAGGGCTACACCTTC. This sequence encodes CASSLTQGKGYTF.

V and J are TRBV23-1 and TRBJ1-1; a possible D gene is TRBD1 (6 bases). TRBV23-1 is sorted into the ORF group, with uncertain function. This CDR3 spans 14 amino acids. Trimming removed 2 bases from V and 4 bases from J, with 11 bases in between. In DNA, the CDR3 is TGCGCCAGCAGTCAAAGGGGGGGGTTCACTGAAGCTTTCTTT. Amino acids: CASSQRGGFTEAFF.

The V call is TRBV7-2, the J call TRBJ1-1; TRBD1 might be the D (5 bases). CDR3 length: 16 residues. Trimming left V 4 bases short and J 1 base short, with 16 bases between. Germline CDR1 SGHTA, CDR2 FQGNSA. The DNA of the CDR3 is TGTGCCAGCAGCTGGGCGACAGCCGGCGGGAACACTGAAGCTTTCTTT. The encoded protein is CASSWATAGGNTEAFF.